This T cell receptor (beta chain) came from a study of blood T cell repertoires in COVID-19. In the study overall: Samples taken during acute and convalescent COVID-19 were collected in the United States, Italy and Spain. From T cells, B-cell-depleted T cells, or PBMCs came the material, which was cDNA or gDNA.

Original handling: From reference gene primer amplification, estimates of nucleated cell counts were derived. TCRdb's table, derived via immunoSEQ multiplex PCR, lists solely in-frame clones and lacks some. Clone size and V and J calls were adopted from that table, with D and trimming inferred from the DNA. The sample shows 84,000 or so clones, about 83% of them seen only once. This CDR3 has 14 amino acids. Per germline, CDR1 LNHDA and CDR2 SQIVND (reference sequence). Trimming pared 4 bases from V and 7 bases from J, leaving 14 bases between. This chain connects TRBV19 to TRBJ2-1, with a weak D call TRBD1 (8 bases). This TCR came from a woman older than 75 with acute or convalescent COVID-19. The source material was peripheral blood. CDR3 residues: CASSTAGQANEQFF. The CDR3 coding sequence is TGTGCCAGTAGTACAGCGGGACAGGCAAATGAGCAGTTCTTC.